The T cell receptor (beta chain) under discussion was sequenced for a study of T-cell reconstitution after alpha-beta-depleted transplantation in children. The study, taken as a whole, reports: About two months after transplant, alpha-beta T cells reportedly came from several hundred expanded graft clones. A year post-transplant, T-cell counts and diversity derived mostly from newly produced T cells. The origin of high day-60 TCRbeta diversity in some patients lay in surviving recipient T cells and thymic progenitors.

It was with unique molecular identifiers that the TCRbeta library was prepared. Each CDR3 protein is one row after TCRdb ran MiXCR on the PCR reads. The top ten clones hold roughly 9.7% of a sample with fewer than 400,000 distinct CDR3 sequences, around 25% of them seen once. CDR3 size: 15 residues. With 4 bases clipped from V and 3 bases from J, the junction kept 6 bases outside the gene matches. Germline V gives CDR1 SGHNT, CDR2 YYREEE (reference sequence). Note on this clonotype: Its matching antigen is unknown.

The V call is TRBV5-4, the J call TRBJ2-5; the match to TRBD1 covers 10 bases. This clonotype was sampled from a male patient aged 10-17 years who had a stem cell transplant for acute lymphoblastic leukemia, so the T cells may come from the graft donor. The material was PBMCs, mostly from graft donor cells, obtained 180 days after TCRalphabeta/CD19-depleted stem cell transplant. CDR3 amino acids: CASSDWTGGKETQYF. CDR3 coding DNA: TGTGCCAGCAGCGATTGGACAGGGGGGAAAGAGACCCAGTACTTC.